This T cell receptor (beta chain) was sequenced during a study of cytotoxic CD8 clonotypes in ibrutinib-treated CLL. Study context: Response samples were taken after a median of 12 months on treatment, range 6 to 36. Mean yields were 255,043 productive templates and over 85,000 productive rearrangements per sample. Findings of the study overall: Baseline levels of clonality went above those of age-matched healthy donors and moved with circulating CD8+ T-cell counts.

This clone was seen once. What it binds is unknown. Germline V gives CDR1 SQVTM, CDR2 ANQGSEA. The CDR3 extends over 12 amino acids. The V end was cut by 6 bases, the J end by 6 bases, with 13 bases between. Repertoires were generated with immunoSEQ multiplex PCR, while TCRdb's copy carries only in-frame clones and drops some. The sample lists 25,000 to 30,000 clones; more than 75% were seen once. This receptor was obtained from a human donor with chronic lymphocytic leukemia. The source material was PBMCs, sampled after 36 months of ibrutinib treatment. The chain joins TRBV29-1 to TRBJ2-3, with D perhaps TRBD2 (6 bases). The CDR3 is CSVEPGGDTQYF. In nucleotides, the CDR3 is TGCAGCGTCGAACCCGGGGGTGATACGCAGTATTTT.